The 7 T cell receptor beta chains in this list originate from one sample, sequenced in a study of T cell responses to AZD1222 COVID-19 vaccine (dated by TCRdb to the early 2020s). Preparation of the library involved the immunoSEQ multiplex PCR assay. Drawn from immuneACCESS, this table holds only the in-frame rearrangements with V and J called that TCRdb kept. Clones are partly lost; checked studies trace under half to an unresolved V gene and leave the rest unexplained. The sample table lists about 110,000 clones, just under 90% of them with a count of one. Jointly, the top ten make up about 4.5% of the sample. The time point label on this specimen signifies: baseline before first vaccination. The sequencing here drew on peripheral blood, taken on day 0 of AZD1222 vaccination. All receptors derive from an adult in good health.

The chain recombines TRBV5-1 with TRBJ2-2; 12 bases align to TRBD2. With 2 bases clipped from V and 5 bases from J, the junction kept 1 base outside the gene matches. Germline-derived CDR1 and CDR2 are SGHRS and YFSETQ. The CDR3 spans 15 residues. The CDR3 loop is CASSLLAGGTGELFF. DNA for the CDR3: TGCGCCAGCAGCTTACTAGCGGGAGGAACCGGGGAGCTGTTTTTT.

The V call is TRBV28, the J call TRBJ2-1; D is tentatively TRBD1 or TRBD2 (6 bases each). CDR1 is MDHEN, CDR2 SYDVKM, per germline. The germline V and J ends were trimmed by 6 bases and 13 bases, with 16 bases remaining between them. The CDR3 loop spans 12 amino acids. This CDR3 is CASRGGQQIQFF. The CDR3 nucleotides are TGTGCCAGCAGGGGGGGACAACAGATTCAGTTCTTC.

This clone showed up just once. J is TRBJ2-1 and V is TRBV2; 10 bases map to TRBD1. V trimming: 7 bases; J trimming: 3 bases; junction bases outside the gene matches: 6. Germline assignment: CDR1 SNHLY and CDR2 FYNNEI. The CDR3 has 15 amino acids. The CDR3 is CASNRQGARYNEQFF. The CDR3 nucleotides read TGTGCCAGCAATCGACAGGGGGCGCGCTACAATGAGCAGTTCTTC. The full variable domain, in which reference TRBV2 and TRBJ2-1 provide the parts outside the CDR3, is EPEVTQTPSHQVTQMGQEVILRCVPISNHLYFYWYRQILGQKVEFLVSFYNNEISEKSEIFDDQFSVERPDGSNFTLKIRSTKLEDSAMYFCASNRQGARYNEQFFGPGTRLTVL.

The chain links TRBV14 to TRBJ2-7; 10 bases fit TRBD2. J gave up 4 bases and V 5 bases, and 8 bases lay outside the gene matches. The CDR3 is 15 amino acids. CDR1 SGHDN and CDR2 FVKESK come from the germline V gene. The CDR3 spells CASSASGRAKYEQYF. CDR3 nucleotides: TGTGCCAGCAGCGCGAGCGGGAGGGCCAAATACGAGCAGTACTTC.

This clone has at least ten counts. The V gene is TRBV19, the J gene TRBJ1-5, with D possibly matching TRBD1 (5 bases). V shed 6 bases and J shed 2 bases, with 14 bases lying between them. CDR1 is LNHDA and CDR2 is SQIVND in the germline V gene (reference sequence). The CDR3 is 15 residues long. The CDR3 loop reads CASRALLGGNQPQHF. The CDR3 region has the DNA TGTGCCAGTAGGGCCTTATTAGGGGGCAATCAGCCCCAGCATTTT.

This chain links TRBV6-1 with TRBJ1-4; no clear D gene. Per germline, CDR1 MNHNS and CDR2 SASEGT. The CDR3 runs 15 residues. Deletions cut 2 bases from V and 5 bases from J, with 12 bases between. CDR3 loop: CASSENFGGNEKLFF. DNA for the CDR3: TGTGCCAGCAGTGAAAATTTCGGCGGGAATGAAAAACTGTTTTTT.

J is TRBJ2-7 and V is TRBV5-4; D gene unclear. V was shortened by 1 base and J by 7 bases, with 15 bases between the two germline ends. Germline CDR1 reads SGHNT; CDR2 reads YYREEE (reference sequence). This CDR3 spans 14 amino acids. The CDR3 DNA is TGTGCCAGCAGCTTGTGGGCCAGTTTGTCTGAGCAGTACTTC. Its protein is CASSLWASLSEQYF.